This TCR beta chain was sequenced for a study of blood T cell repertoires in COVID-19. This table comes from immunoSEQ multiplex PCR, and its TCRdb copy is limited to in-frame clones, with some not included. The profile shows a few hundred thousand clones, roughly 86% of them singletons. Germline assignment: CDR1 MNHNY and CDR2 SVGAGI (reference sequence). The V end lost 7 bases, the J end lost 1 base, and 16 bases lay between the germline ends. CDR3 length equals 16 residues. The rearrangement joins TRBV6-6 to TRBJ2-2; D is perhaps TRBD1 (5 bases). The TCR was taken from a man older than 75 with acute or convalescent COVID-19. Input material: peripheral blood. The CDR3 sequence: CASTKGQVGNTGELFF. CDR3 nucleotide sequence: TGTGCCAGCACCAAGGGGCAGGTCGGGAACACCGGGGAGCTGTTTTTT.